Reported below is one T cell receptor beta chain. Original handling: How many nucleated cells were present was estimated from reference gene primer amplification. The repertoire was sequenced with immunoSEQ multiplex PCR; TCRdb's copy has only in-frame clones and lacks some. The V and J calls and clone size come from that table; D and trimming were worked out from the DNA. This repertoire shows under 200,000 clones, 80% to 85% found once; its top ten account for 6% to 7%. The sample is drawn from a study of blood T cell repertoires in COVID-19. Turning to the study itself: Sites across the United States, Italy and Spain contributed samples from acute and convalescent COVID-19. Sources were T cells, B-cell-depleted T cells, or PBMCs; the material itself was cDNA or gDNA.

V gave up 10 bases and J gave up 13 bases, with 16 bases separating them. Germline assignment: CDR1 KGHDR and CDR2 SFDVKD. CDR3 size: 12 residues. Sequencing used peripheral blood. The chain joins TRBV24-1 to TRBJ1-6, with D tentatively TRBD1 (5 bases). This TCR came from a woman in her thirties or forties with acute or convalescent COVID-19. The DNA of the CDR3 is TGTGCCACGCAAACAGGATACTCTCCCCTCCACTTT. Translated: CATQTGYSPLHF.